Listed here are 19 T cell receptor beta chains from one sample, sequenced in a study of T cell responses to AZD1222 COVID-19 vaccine. Profiling relied on immunoSEQ multiplex PCR, and the TCRdb table lists in-frame clones only, not all of them. The table shows about 120,000 clones, with just over 85% occurring only once. The source was peripheral blood, collected 28 days after the second AZD1222 dose. Receptors originate from an adult who received the AZD1222 COVID-19 vaccine.

This clone was seen only a few times. The chain links TRBV28 to TRBJ2-7, with TRBD1 matching over 8 bases. The CDR3 sequence is 13 residues long. Germline loops: CDR1 MDHEN, CDR2 SYDVKM. With 8 bases clipped from V and 9 bases from J, the junction kept 12 bases outside the gene matches. The CDR3 DNA is TGTGCCAGCGCTCAGCCAGGGGGCGGAAGGCAGTACTTC. This translates into CASAQPGGGRQYF. The full variable domain, completed using reference TRBV28 and TRBJ2-7, is DVKVTQSSRYLVKRTGEKVFLECVQDMDHENMFWYRQDPGLGLRLIYFSYDVKMKEKGDIPEGYSVSREKKERFSLILESASTNQTSMYLCASAQPGGGRQYFGPGTRLTVT.

The rearrangement joins TRBV5-1 to TRBJ1-2; D may be TRBD1 (5 bases). CDR1 SGHRS and CDR2 YFSETQ come from the germline V gene. The germline V and J ends were trimmed by 4 bases and 4 bases, with 14 bases remaining between them. CDR3 length: 14 residues. This CDR3 is CASSVGTDGYGYTF. CDR3 in DNA: TGCGCCAGCAGCGTGGGGACGGACGGCTATGGCTACACCTTC.

The CDR3, as DNA: TGTGCCAGCAGCGCAAAACAGGGCCTCTATGGCTACACCTTC. Amino acid sequence: CASSAKQGLYGYTF. The V call is TRBV9, the J call TRBJ1-2; D is perhaps TRBD1 (6 bases). CDR1 and CDR2 from the germline V gene are SGDLS and YYNGEE. Trimming removed 3 bases from V and 4 bases from J, with 13 bases in between. The CDR3 has 14 residues.

This chain links TRBV6-2 or TRBV6-3 with TRBJ2-7; unclear D gene. The germline gives CDR1 MNHEY, CDR2 SVGEGT. This CDR3 is built from 15 residues. Trimming took 5 bases from V and 0 from J, leaving 14 bases between them. The CDR3 loop reads CASSKLGLASYEQYF. Here the CDR3 DNA reads TGTGCCAGCAGTAAGCTCGGGTTGGCCTCCTACGAGCAGTACTTC.

This clone has just one count. The V and J genes are TRBV6-1 and TRBJ2-7; the D gene is possibly TRBD1 (5 bases). This CDR3 comprises 13 residues. Between the trimmed V and J ends, which lost 3 bases and 1 base, there was a span of 7 bases. Germline V gene sequence: CDR1 MNHNS, CDR2 SASEGT. The CDR3 reads CASSDHRSYEQYF. The CDR3 nucleotides read TGTGCCAGCAGTGATCACAGGTCCTACGAGCAGTACTTC.

The V gene is TRBV10-3, the J gene TRBJ1-2; D perhaps matches TRBD1 (5 bases). Looked up from germline, CDR1 is ENHRY and CDR2 is SYGVKD. V was trimmed by 6 bases and J by 10 bases, leaving 12 bases between them. The length of the CDR3 is 11 residues. The CDR3 loop reads CAIRSGGFYTF. CDR3 sequence (DNA): TGTGCCATCAGATCGGGGGGGTTCTACACCTTC.

The chain combines TRBV19 with TRBJ2-7, with D possibly TRBD2 on 6 matching bases. V lost 3 bases and J lost 2, with 11 bases in between. The V gene's germline CDR1 is LNHDA and CDR2 SQIVND (reference sequence). The CDR3 length is 14 residues. The CDR3 coding sequence is TGTGCCAGTAGTATGGGGGGTCCCACCTACGAGCAGTACTTC. It encodes CASSMGGPTYEQYF.

This chain links TRBV9 with TRBJ2-1; a weak D match, TRBD2 (6 bases). V dropped 0 bases and J dropped 4 bases, with 11 bases sitting between them. This CDR3 is 15 amino acids long. The V gene's germline CDR1 is SGDLS and CDR2 YYNGEE. The CDR3 bases are TGTGCCAGCAGCGTAGACCTAGCGCCATACAATGAGCAGTTCTTC. Translating gives CASSVDLAPYNEQFF.

The V and J genes are TRBV27 and TRBJ2-7; D call uncertain. V shed 0 bases and J shed 5 bases, with 20 bases lying between them. This CDR3 has 17 amino acids. The germline CDR1 and CDR2 sequences are MNHEY and SMNVEV (reference sequence). CDR3 in amino acids: CASSLSGSMGPTHEQYF. CDR3 sequence (DNA): TGTGCCAGCAGTTTATCGGGCAGCATGGGTCCAACCCACGAGCAGTACTTC.

This clone has just one count. This chain connects TRBV14 to TRBJ2-2; D gene ambiguous. V was pared by 2 bases and J by 4 bases, with 2 bases between. The length of the CDR3 is 12 residues. Germline V gives CDR1 SGHDN, CDR2 FVKESK. The CDR3 sequence is CASSQLTGELFF. Written as DNA, the CDR3 is TGTGCCAGCAGCCAACTCACCGGGGAGCTGTTTTTT.

This chain joins TRBV5-1 and TRBJ2-3; possible D gene TRBD1, 6 bases. The germline CDR1 and CDR2 sequences are SGHRS and YFSETQ. V was shortened by 0 bases and J by 4 bases, with 9 bases between the two germline ends. There are 14 residues in the CDR3. DNA of the CDR3: TGCGCCAGCAGCTTGGCCACAGGGCCAGATACGCAGTATTTT. Amino acid sequence: CASSLATGPDTQYF.

The CDR3 protein is CASSQTAGLEAFF. The CDR3 DNA sequence: TGTGCCAGCAGCCAAACGGCAGGGTTAGAAGCTTTCTTT. This chain links TRBV12-3 or TRBV12-4 with TRBJ1-1; weak D call: TRBD1 (5 bases). This CDR3 is built from 13 residues. The V gene lost 6 bases and the J gene lost 8 bases, with 16 bases spanning the gap.

The chain links TRBV10-3 to TRBJ2-7; 12 bases fit TRBD1. CDR3 length: 14 amino acids. V gave up 6 bases and J gave up 5 bases; unmatched junction bases: 5. CDR1 ENHRY and CDR2 SYGVKD come from the germline V gene. CDR3 bases: TGTGCCATCAGGCCGGGACAGGGGGCCGACGAGCAGTACTTC. As protein: CAIRPGQGADEQYF.

This clone was seen only a few times. V gene TRBV30 combines with J gene TRBJ1-5, with D unresolved. With 0 bases removed from V and 7 bases from J, the gap between germline ends came to 13 bases. The CDR3 is 14 residues long. Germline CDR1 GTSNPN, CDR2 SVGIG (reference sequence). CDR3 DNA: TGTGCCTGGAGTGTGTCAGGCCTTGGGCAGCCCCAGCATTTT. Translating gives CAWSVSGLGQPQHF.

The chain couples TRBV4-2 to TRBJ1-3; D is unclear. V gave up 1 base and J gave up 2 bases, with 6 bases separating them. The CDR3 is 14 amino acids. Germline-derived CDR1 and CDR2 are LGHNA and YNFKEQ. This CDR3 is CASSQGAAGNTIYF. The CDR3 bases are TGTGCCAGCAGCCAAGGGGCAGCTGGAAACACCATATATTTT.

The chain joins TRBV9 to TRBJ2-7; possible D gene TRBD1, 5 bases. Trimming shortened V by 0 bases and J by 3 bases, and 7 bases separated the two germline ends. This CDR3 has 13 amino acids. Germline V gene data show CDR1 as SGDLS and CDR2 as YYNGEE. The CDR3 is CASSVGTNYEQYF. The CDR3 DNA reads TGTGCCAGCAGCGTAGGGACAAACTACGAGCAGTACTTC.

The chain has TRBV7-9 and TRBJ2-5; a possible D gene is TRBD1 (6 bases). Per the germline V gene, CDR1 is SEHNR and CDR2 is FQNEAQ (reference sequence). V lost 5 bases and J 5 bases, leaving 15 bases between the germline ends. This CDR3 region has 14 residues. CDR3 residues: CASSVHGGLETQYF. CDR3 bases: TGTGCCAGCAGCGTCCATGGGGGCTTGGAGACCCAGTACTTC.

This clone was detected once. The DNA for the CDR3 is TGTGCCAGCTCACCACGGGACGGCCACTATGGCTACACCTTC. Amino acids: CASSPRDGHYGYTF. V gene TRBV18 combines with J gene TRBJ1-2, with D tentatively TRBD1 (5 bases). The length of the CDR3 is 14 residues. Trimming stripped 1 base from V and 3 bases from J, with 9 bases between. Germline CDR1 and CDR2: KGHSH and LQKENI.

The J gene is TRBJ1-5, the V gene TRBV11-2, with 7 bases aligning to TRBD1. CDR1 SGHAT and CDR2 FQNNGV come from the germline V gene. CDR3 length equals 17 residues. Trimming at V came to 1 base and at J to 7 bases, leaving 13 bases not matched to a gene. For the CDR3, the DNA is TGTGCCAGCAGCTTAGTGTGGAGGGCCAGGGGGGGACAGCCCCAGCATTTT. The encoded protein is CASSLVWRARGGQPQHF.